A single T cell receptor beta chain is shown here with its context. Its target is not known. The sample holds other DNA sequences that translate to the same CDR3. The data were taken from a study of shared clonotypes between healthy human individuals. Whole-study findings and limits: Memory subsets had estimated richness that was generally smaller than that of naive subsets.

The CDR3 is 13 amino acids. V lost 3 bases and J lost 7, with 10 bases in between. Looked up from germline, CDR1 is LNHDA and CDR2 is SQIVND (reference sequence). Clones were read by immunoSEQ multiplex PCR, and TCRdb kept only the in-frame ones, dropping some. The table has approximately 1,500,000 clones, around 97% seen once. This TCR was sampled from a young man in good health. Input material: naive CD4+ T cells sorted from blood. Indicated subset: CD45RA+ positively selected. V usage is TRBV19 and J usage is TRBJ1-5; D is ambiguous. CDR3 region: CASSIRVGQPQHF. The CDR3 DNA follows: TGTGCCAGTAGTATTCGGGTGGGGCAGCCCCAGCATTTT.